The next 9 T cell receptor beta chains were all read from a single sample in a study of shared T cell receptors in the human thymus. Sequenced by immunoSEQ multiplex PCR; TCRdb stores in-frame clones only, minus some. The table shows 640,000 or so clones, with around 87% occurring only once. The same data also contributed to another study, on human thymus T cells.

Sample: thymocytes. All receptors come from a boy under two years old with a congenital heart defect.

This clone is a singleton in its sample. This chain links TRBV28 with TRBJ2-2, with a possible D match to TRBD2 (6 bases). V shed 7 bases and J shed 5 bases, with 8 bases lying between them. From germline, CDR1 is MDHEN and CDR2 SYDVKM. The CDR3 has 12 amino acids. CDR3 sequence: CASTGRTGELFF. For the CDR3, the DNA is TGTGCCAGCACTGGGAGGACCGGGGAGCTGTTTTTT.

The chain links TRBV4-1 to TRBJ2-5, with D maybe TRBD2 (6 bases). Germline V gives CDR1 MGHRA, CDR2 YSYEKL. V was clipped by 3 bases and J by 4 bases, with 9 bases between them. This CDR3 spans 13 amino acids. The CDR3 region has the DNA TGCGCCAGCAGCCAGGACTACCTAGAGACCCAGTACTTC. It codes for CASSQDYLETQYF.

A few counts support this clone. V is TRBV19 and J is TRBJ2-7, with a possible D match to TRBD2 (6 bases). This CDR3 comprises 12 residues. Trimming cost V 8 bases and J 4 bases, with 12 bases left between them. In germline, CDR1 is LNHDA, CDR2 SQIVND (reference sequence). CDR3 bases: TGTGCCAGTTCCCGGGGGAATTACGAGCAGTACTTC. It yields the protein CASSRGNYEQYF.

The rearrangement uses TRBV25-1 and TRBJ1-2; tentative D call: TRBD1 (6 bases). This CDR3 spans 16 amino acids. Between the trimmed V and J ends, which lost 4 bases and 4 bases, there was a span of 19 bases. Germline assignment: CDR1 MGHDK and CDR2 SYGVNS. CDR3 region: CASSAHSSGTPYGYTF. The CDR3 DNA sequence: TGTGCCAGCAGTGCGCACAGTTCCGGGACACCCTATGGCTACACCTTC.

This rearrangement joins TRBV5-8 to TRBJ2-7; D is unresolved. The CDR3 contains 12 residues. V lost 5 bases and J 6 bases, leaving 12 bases between the germline ends. Germline assignment: CDR1 SGHTS and CDR2 YDEGEE. DNA for the CDR3: TGTGCCAGCAGTTACAGTTATTGCGAGCAGTACTTC. It codes for CASSYSYCEQYF.

The J gene is TRBJ2-7, the V gene TRBV7-9; D may be TRBD2 (6 bases). The length of the CDR3 is 16 residues. With 2 bases removed from V and 0 bases from J, the gap between germline ends came to 14 bases. From germline, CDR1 is SEHNR and CDR2 FQNEAQ (reference sequence). The CDR3 spells CASSLPYGGGSYEQYF. CDR3 bases: TGTGCCAGCAGCTTACCTTATGGGGGAGGCTCCTACGAGCAGTACTTC.

This chain connects TRBV7-2 to TRBJ1-2; D gene unclear. The germline CDR1 and CDR2 sequences are SGHTA and FQGNSA. V dropped 7 bases and J dropped 11 bases, with 14 bases sitting between them. CDR3 length: 11 residues. The DNA for the CDR3 is TGTGCCAGCACGCAGCGACGCGGTTACACCTTC. Encoded protein: CASTQRRGYTF.

The rearrangement joins TRBV6-4 to TRBJ2-7, with D maybe TRBD2 (7 bases). V was shortened by 0 bases and J by 3 bases, with 21 bases between the two germline ends. The germline V gene encodes CDR1 MRHNA and CDR2 SNTAGT. CDR3 length equals 18 residues. The CDR3 sequence is CASSDSSRTGGWSYEQYF. CDR3 nucleotide sequence: TGTGCCAGCAGTGACTCGAGTCGGACGGGGGGCTGGAGCTACGAGCAGTACTTC.

The table lists this clone with a count of one. The rearrangement links TRBV10-3 to TRBJ2-3; 8 nucleotides agree with TRBD1. The CDR3 runs to 18 residues. J was trimmed by 3 bases and V by 4 bases; bases with no gene match: 15. Looked up from germline, CDR1 is ENHRY and CDR2 is SYGVKD. The CDR3 nucleotides are TGTGCCATCAGTGGCCCCCCAGGACAGGGTAGTGGAACAGATACGCAGTATTTT. Translated, it gives CAISGPPGQGSGTDTQYF.